This T cell receptor (beta chain) is from a study of monozygotic twins with inflammatory bowel disease. The CDR3 runs 17 residues. CDR1 LNHNV and CDR2 YYDKDF come from the germline V gene (reference sequence). Points from the study as a whole: Against healthy co-twins, IBD patients had lower TCRbeta diversity (measured by inverse Simpson).

To note about this clonotype: What it recognizes is unknown.

TCRdb re-called the 5' RACE reads, yielding one record per CDR3 amino acid sequence without DNA. The table for this sample gives some 170,000 distinct CDR3 sequences. The material sequenced was blood. This TCR was recovered from a human donor with ulcerative colitis or Crohn's disease, or a healthy co-twin of an affected twin (not recorded which). This chain joins TRBV15 and TRBJ1-6; TCRdb names TRBD1, which stays unverified in the absence of DNA. CDR3 amino acids: CATSRDLGVSYNSPLHF.